This TCR beta chain appears in the sequencing data of a study of read filtering for tumor transcriptome and immune sequencing. On the study more broadly: Whole-transcriptome libraries were prepared after DNase treatment.

Study-level results: IR-seq captured clonotypes deeper and more reliably than RNA-seq. Approximately 80% of IR-seq clonotypes had one read, totaling about 3.5% of reads; RNA-seq: about 69% and 49%.

From approximately 400 ng of RNA, a library with molecular barcoded alpha/delta and beta/gamma adaptors was made. TCRdb used MiXCR to reprocess the reads, holding one entry per CDR3 protein. The table lists 60,000 to 80,000 distinct CDR3 sequences, 14% of them singletons. The CDR3 extends over 12 amino acids. At the time of active disease, bone marrow was collected from every patient. This clonotype was seen only a few times. Its specificity is unknown. A much larger clone lies one base from this, so it may be a read error. This clonotype was obtained from a donor aged 40 or over with multiple myeloma. The V gene is TRBV12-3 or TRBV12-4, the J gene TRBJ2-1; 7 positions match TRBD2. Material for sequencing was a population of CD138-negative cells sorted from bone marrow. CDR3: CASSSGLVEQLF. CDR3 sequence (DNA): TGTGCCAGCAGTTCCGGACTAGTTGAGCAGCTCTTC.